The 27 T cell receptor beta chains given below trace back to one sample, sequenced in a study of T cells in localized non-small cell lung cancer. Assay: immunoSEQ multiplex PCR; the TCRdb copy retains only in-frame clones and omits some. The table lists some 64,000 clones, roughly 80% of them singletons. Sequences were derived from PBMCs, sampled before any cancer treatment. The receptor set was obtained from a man aged 40-75 years with stage II lung adenocarcinoma.

This clone was counted between two and nine times. The chain joins TRBV5-4 to TRBJ1-1; 7 positions agree with TRBD1. Trimming removed 3 bases from V and 1 base from J; junction bases left unmatched: 9. Germline CDR1 SGHNT, CDR2 YYREEE (reference sequence). This CDR3 has 16 residues. CDR3 sequence reads: CASSWGYRDRNTEAFF. As DNA, the CDR3 is TGTGCCAGCAGCTGGGGTTACCGGGACAGGAACACTGAAGCTTTCTTT. Filled out from reference TRBV5-4 and TRBJ1-1, the complete variable domain reads ETGVTQSPTHLIKTRGQQVTLRCSSQSGHNTVSWYQQALGQGPQFIFQYYREEENGRGNFPPRFSGLQFPNYSSELNVNALELDDSALYLCASSWGYRDRNTEAFFGQGTRLTVV.

This clone was counted only a few times. V gene TRBV19 combines with J gene TRBJ1-1; possible D gene TRBD1, 5 bases. Germline values: CDR1 LNHDA, CDR2 SQIVND (reference sequence). Trimming removed 8 bases from V and 8 bases from J, with 12 bases in between. The CDR3 covers 11 residues. In DNA, the CDR3 is TGTGCCAGTCATAGGGACCGCGAAGCTTTCTTT. The encoded protein is CASHRDREAFF. The full variable domain, with the rest looked up from reference TRBV19 and TRBJ1-1, is DGGITQSPKYLFRKEGQNVTLSCEQNLNHDAMYWYRQDPGQGLRLIYYSQIVNDFQKGDIAEGYSVSREKKESFPLTVTSAQKNPTAFYLCASHRDREAFFGQGTRLTVV.

This chain uses TRBV6-6 with TRBJ2-2, with 8 bases that match TRBD1. Germline CDR1 is MNHNY and CDR2 is SVGAGI (reference sequence). Trimming cost V 5 bases and J 2 bases; bases outside gene matches: 4. This CDR3 has 15 amino acids. CDR3 amino acids: CASSAQGGNTGELFF. The DNA of the CDR3 is TGTGCCAGCAGTGCACAGGGGGGAAACACCGGGGAGCTGTTTTTT.

The genes are TRBV19 and TRBJ2-1; a weak D match, TRBD2 (5 bases). V lost 6 bases, J lost 6 bases, and 18 bases lay in between. There are 15 residues in the CDR3. Germline V gene sequence: CDR1 LNHDA, CDR2 SQIVND (reference sequence). The CDR3 is CASRTVGSAANEQFF. The DNA of the CDR3 is TGTGCCAGTAGAACAGTGGGTAGCGCGGCCAATGAGCAGTTCTTC.

The V gene is TRBV12-5, the J gene TRBJ1-1, with D hard to call. Germline V CDR1 and CDR2: LGHNT, FRNRAP. V gave up 3 bases and J gave up 3 bases, with 17 bases separating them. The CDR3 totals 16 residues. CDR3 residues: CASGFDGYYRDTEAFF. CDR3 DNA: TGTGCTAGTGGTTTTGACGGATACTATCGAGACACTGAAGCTTTCTTT. Full variable domain (remainder filled in from reference TRBV12-5 and TRBJ1-1): DARVTQTPRHKVTEMGQEVTMRCQPILGHNTVFWYRQTMMQGLELLAYFRNRAPLDDSGMPKDRFSAEMPDATLATLKIQPSEPRDSAVYFCASGFDGYYRDTEAFFGQGTRLTVV.

This chain joins TRBV6-5 and TRBJ1-1, with D perhaps matching TRBD1 (6 bases). The CDR3 is 14 amino acids. CDR1 is MNHEY and CDR2 is SVGAGI in the germline V gene. V gave up 1 base and J gave up 4 bases, with 10 bases separating them. This CDR3 is CASSYWDTGTEAFF. CDR3 DNA: TGTGCCAGCAGTTACTGGGACACCGGCACTGAAGCTTTCTTT.

This clone was counted between two and nine times. The chain combines TRBV23-1 with TRBJ1-2; D is unresolved. TRBV23-1 is an ORF, with its function uncertain. Trimming took off 6 bases at V and 8 bases at J, with 13 bases between the two ends. The CDR3 sequence is 12 residues long. The CDR3 DNA reads TGCGCCAGCAGCGCCAGCAGTACGGGCTACACCTTC. It specifies CASSASSTGYTF.

The chain links TRBV30 to TRBJ1-6; 7 nucleotides match TRBD1. The CDR3 sequence is 14 residues long. Trimming took 3 bases from V and 7 from J; bases not matched to a gene: 6. Germline assignment: CDR1 GTSNPN and CDR2 SVGIG (reference sequence). The CDR3 here is CAWRTGSRNSPLHF. CDR3 DNA sequence: TGTGCCTGGAGGACAGGGAGCAGAAATTCACCCCTCCACTTT.

V gene TRBV18 combines with J gene TRBJ1-2, with 7 bases that match TRBD1. Germline CDR1 KGHSH, CDR2 LQKENI. The CDR3 runs to 15 residues. J lost 4 bases, V lost 4 bases, and 9 bases had no gene match. The CDR3 loop reads CASSRAGTEVYGYTF. DNA for the CDR3: TGTGCCAGCTCACGAGCGGGGACAGAAGTCTATGGCTACACCTTC.

This rearrangement joins TRBV7-2 to TRBJ1-1; D may be TRBD1 (6 bases). This CDR3 is built from 13 residues. Trimming shortened V by 6 bases and J by 3 bases, and 11 bases separated the two germline ends. Germline CDR1 reads SGHTA; CDR2 reads FQGNSA. CDR3 loop: CASRWGGDTEAFF. The CDR3 region has the DNA TGTGCCAGCAGGTGGGGGGGCGACACTGAAGCTTTCTTT.

The chain recombines TRBV14 with TRBJ1-2, with 9 positions matching TRBD1. CDR1 is SGHDN and CDR2 is FVKESK in the germline V gene. The length of the CDR3 is 15 residues. V trimming: 5 bases; J trimming: 7 bases; junction bases outside the gene matches: 11. For the CDR3, the DNA is TGTGCCAGCAGCGAGAGCAGGACAGGGGCTACTGGCTACACCTTC. It is translated as CASSESRTGATGYTF.

The V and J genes are TRBV2 and TRBJ1-5; 7 positions agree with TRBD1. Losses at the gene ends were 4 bases for V and 3 bases for J; bases not matched to a gene: 3. The CDR3 loop spans 14 amino acids. Per germline, CDR1 SNHLY and CDR2 FYNNEI. The CDR3 coding sequence is TGTGCCAGCAGTGGGGACAGCTACAATCAGCCCCAGCATTTT. It encodes CASSGDSYNQPQHF.

This chain connects TRBV9 to TRBJ2-1, with TRBD2 matching over 8 bases. CDR3 size: 15 residues. Germline V lookup: CDR1 SGDLS, CDR2 YYNGEE. J lost 10 bases, V lost 4 bases, and 13 bases had no gene match. Here the CDR3 DNA reads TGTGCCAGCAGCTTCACGGGACTAGGTTCGTGGGAGCAGTTCTTC. This sequence encodes CASSFTGLGSWEQFF.

This clone has a count of ten or more. The rearrangement uses TRBV2 and TRBJ2-1, with 9 bases matching TRBD2. The length of the CDR3 is 13 residues. Germline assignment: CDR1 SNHLY and CDR2 FYNNEI. J gave up 5 bases and V 10 bases, and 6 bases lay outside the gene matches. The CDR3 coding sequence is TGTGCCACCGGGACTAGCAGGGACAATGAGCAGTTCTTC. Protein sequence: CATGTSRDNEQFF.

CDR3 nucleotide sequence: TGTGCCAGCAGCTTGGGGAGCTTTGGAGCAGGGAATGAGCAGTTCTTC. Protein sequence: CASSLGSFGAGNEQFF. The chain uses TRBV5-6 and TRBJ2-1; TRBD1 is a possible D gene (5 bases). Germline V gene lookup returns CDR1 SGHDT and CDR2 YYEEEE. This CDR3 is 16 amino acids long. V was shortened by 0 bases and J by 7 bases, with 17 bases between the two germline ends.

CDR3 sequence reads: CASSPTGATYEQYF. Written as DNA, the CDR3 is TGTGCCAGCAGTCCCACCGGGGCTACATACGAGCAGTACTTC. This chain links TRBV27 with TRBJ2-7; D tentatively reads TRBD1 or TRBD2 (5 bases each). In germline, CDR1 is MNHEY, CDR2 SMNVEV (reference sequence). V lost 5 bases, J lost 4 bases, and 15 bases lay in between. CDR3 size: 14 residues.

The genes are TRBV4-2 and TRBJ1-1; D gene unclear. Deletions cut 0 bases from V and 2 bases from J, with 4 bases between. CDR1 and CDR2 (germline): LGHNA, YNFKEQ. CDR3 length: 13 amino acids. The CDR3 bases are TGTGCCAGCAGCCAAGATTATAACACTGAAGCTTTCTTT. Its protein is CASSQDYNTEAFF.

This chain links TRBV27 with TRBJ2-7, with 10 bases aligning to TRBD2. The V gene end was trimmed by 2 bases and the J gene end by 1 base; junction bases not matched to a gene: 17. The CDR3 has 20 amino acids. CDR1 and CDR2 from the germline V gene are MNHEY and SMNVEV (reference sequence). This CDR3 reads CASSLPDRLIRTSGSYEQYF. In DNA, the CDR3 is TGTGCCAGCAGTTTACCGGACAGGTTAATCCGGACTAGCGGATCCTACGAGCAGTACTTC.

The J gene is TRBJ1-1, the V gene TRBV7-9, with 7 bases aligning to TRBD1. The J segment lost 3 bases and the V segment lost 4 bases, leaving 5 bases of the junction unmatched. The CDR3 runs to 14 residues. Looked up from germline, CDR1 is SEHNR and CDR2 is FQNEAQ (reference sequence). CDR3 amino acids: CASSSRGLDTEAFF. The DNA of the CDR3 is TGTGCCAGCAGCTCAAGGGGGCTCGACACTGAAGCTTTCTTT.

This clone was detected only once. The V gene is TRBV7-9, the J gene TRBJ2-4, with TRBD2 matching 8 bases. The germline V gene has CDR1 SEHNR and CDR2 FQNEAQ (reference sequence). The CDR3 has 16 residues. The V and J ends lost 1 base and 1 base, in that order; junction bases with no gene match: 3. CDR3: CASSLEGGRAKNIQYF. CDR3 bases: TGTGCCAGCAGCTTAGAGGGCGGGAGGGCCAAAAACATTCAGTACTTC. The whole variable domain, filled in from reference TRBV7-9 and TRBJ2-4, reads DTGVSQNPRHKITKRGQNVTFRCDPISEHNRLYWYRQTLGQGPEFLTYFQNEAQLEKSRLLSDRFSAERPKGSFSTLEIQRTEQGDSAMYLCASSLEGGRAKNIQYFGAGTRLSVL.

The chain couples TRBV9 to TRBJ2-5, with 7 bases matching TRBD1. Trimming took 4 bases from V and 3 from J; bases not matched to a gene: 6. The germline V gene has CDR1 SGDLS and CDR2 YYNGEE. The length of the CDR3 is 14 residues. The CDR3 DNA reads as TGTGCCAGCAGCTTCCGGGACAGCAAAGAGACCCAGTACTTC. It codes for CASSFRDSKETQYF. The whole variable domain, remainder taken from reference TRBV9 and TRBJ2-5, is DSGVTQTPKHLITATGQRVTLRCSPRSGDLSVYWYQQSLDQGLQFLIQYYNGEERAKGNILERFSAQQFPDLHSELNLSSLELGDSALYFCASSFRDSKETQYFGPGTRLLVL.

The CDR3 DNA is TGTGCCAGCAGTAGTACTAGCGCGAGCTCCTACGAGCAGTACTTC. Translation gives CASSSTSASSYEQYF. The chain links TRBV27 to TRBJ2-7; 7 bases are a match to TRBD2. The CDR3 length is 15 residues. V gave up 5 bases and J gave up 0 bases; unmatched junction bases: 7. CDR1 and CDR2 from the germline V gene are MNHEY and SMNVEV (reference sequence).

This chain connects TRBV2 to TRBJ2-5, with TRBD2 as a possible D gene (5 bases). This CDR3 has 13 residues. The V and J ends lost 6 bases and 5 bases respectively, with 13 bases between them. Germline CDR1 is SNHLY and CDR2 is FYNNEI. DNA of the CDR3: TGTGCCAGCAGCCCTGGTCGAGGGGAGACCCAGTACTTC. Amino acids: CASSPGRGETQYF.

This chain connects TRBV7-9 to TRBJ1-2; D is uncertain. The CDR3 length is 13 residues. CDR1 is SEHNR, CDR2 FQNEAQ, per germline (reference sequence). The V end was cut by 2 bases, the J end by 4 bases, with 8 bases between. DNA for the CDR3: TGTGCCAGCAGCTTAAGAGGCAGCTATGGCTACACCTTC. Residues: CASSLRGSYGYTF. Full variable domain (remainder filled in from reference TRBV7-9 and TRBJ1-2): DTGVSQNPRHKITKRGQNVTFRCDPISEHNRLYWYRQTLGQGPEFLTYFQNEAQLEKSRLLSDRFSAERPKGSFSTLEIQRTEQGDSAMYLCASSLRGSYGYTFGSGTRLTVV.

In regard to this clone: This sample also contains other DNA sequences that code for the same CDR3. This chain links TRBV20-1 with TRBJ1-4; no clear D. V dropped 6 bases and J dropped 5 bases, with 4 bases sitting between them. Germline-derived CDR1 and CDR2 are DFQATT and SNEGSKA (reference sequence). The CDR3 is made up of 10 amino acids. CDR3 residues: CSAGNEKLFF. Written as DNA, the CDR3 is TGCAGTGCCGGGAATGAAAAACTGTTTTTT.

DNA of the CDR3: TGTGCCAGTAGTATAGGTGGAGGGCGACAGGCTTTCTTT. Translation gives CASSIGGGRQAFF. The chain uses TRBV19 and TRBJ1-1; tentatively, D is TRBD1 (5 bases). V lost 1 base to trimming and J lost 11 bases, with 14 bases between them. Germline assignment: CDR1 LNHDA and CDR2 SQIVND (reference sequence). This CDR3 has 13 residues.

This clone came up once. V gene TRBV5-6 combines with J gene TRBJ1-2; weak D call: TRBD1 (5 bases). The CDR3 is 13 residues long. The V gene lost 1 base and the J gene lost 4 bases, with 8 bases spanning the gap. Germline CDR1 reads SGHDT; CDR2 reads YYEEEE. The CDR3 region has the DNA TGTGCCAGCAGCTTGCGGCAGGGCTATGGCTACACCTTC. Translated: CASSLRQGYGYTF.